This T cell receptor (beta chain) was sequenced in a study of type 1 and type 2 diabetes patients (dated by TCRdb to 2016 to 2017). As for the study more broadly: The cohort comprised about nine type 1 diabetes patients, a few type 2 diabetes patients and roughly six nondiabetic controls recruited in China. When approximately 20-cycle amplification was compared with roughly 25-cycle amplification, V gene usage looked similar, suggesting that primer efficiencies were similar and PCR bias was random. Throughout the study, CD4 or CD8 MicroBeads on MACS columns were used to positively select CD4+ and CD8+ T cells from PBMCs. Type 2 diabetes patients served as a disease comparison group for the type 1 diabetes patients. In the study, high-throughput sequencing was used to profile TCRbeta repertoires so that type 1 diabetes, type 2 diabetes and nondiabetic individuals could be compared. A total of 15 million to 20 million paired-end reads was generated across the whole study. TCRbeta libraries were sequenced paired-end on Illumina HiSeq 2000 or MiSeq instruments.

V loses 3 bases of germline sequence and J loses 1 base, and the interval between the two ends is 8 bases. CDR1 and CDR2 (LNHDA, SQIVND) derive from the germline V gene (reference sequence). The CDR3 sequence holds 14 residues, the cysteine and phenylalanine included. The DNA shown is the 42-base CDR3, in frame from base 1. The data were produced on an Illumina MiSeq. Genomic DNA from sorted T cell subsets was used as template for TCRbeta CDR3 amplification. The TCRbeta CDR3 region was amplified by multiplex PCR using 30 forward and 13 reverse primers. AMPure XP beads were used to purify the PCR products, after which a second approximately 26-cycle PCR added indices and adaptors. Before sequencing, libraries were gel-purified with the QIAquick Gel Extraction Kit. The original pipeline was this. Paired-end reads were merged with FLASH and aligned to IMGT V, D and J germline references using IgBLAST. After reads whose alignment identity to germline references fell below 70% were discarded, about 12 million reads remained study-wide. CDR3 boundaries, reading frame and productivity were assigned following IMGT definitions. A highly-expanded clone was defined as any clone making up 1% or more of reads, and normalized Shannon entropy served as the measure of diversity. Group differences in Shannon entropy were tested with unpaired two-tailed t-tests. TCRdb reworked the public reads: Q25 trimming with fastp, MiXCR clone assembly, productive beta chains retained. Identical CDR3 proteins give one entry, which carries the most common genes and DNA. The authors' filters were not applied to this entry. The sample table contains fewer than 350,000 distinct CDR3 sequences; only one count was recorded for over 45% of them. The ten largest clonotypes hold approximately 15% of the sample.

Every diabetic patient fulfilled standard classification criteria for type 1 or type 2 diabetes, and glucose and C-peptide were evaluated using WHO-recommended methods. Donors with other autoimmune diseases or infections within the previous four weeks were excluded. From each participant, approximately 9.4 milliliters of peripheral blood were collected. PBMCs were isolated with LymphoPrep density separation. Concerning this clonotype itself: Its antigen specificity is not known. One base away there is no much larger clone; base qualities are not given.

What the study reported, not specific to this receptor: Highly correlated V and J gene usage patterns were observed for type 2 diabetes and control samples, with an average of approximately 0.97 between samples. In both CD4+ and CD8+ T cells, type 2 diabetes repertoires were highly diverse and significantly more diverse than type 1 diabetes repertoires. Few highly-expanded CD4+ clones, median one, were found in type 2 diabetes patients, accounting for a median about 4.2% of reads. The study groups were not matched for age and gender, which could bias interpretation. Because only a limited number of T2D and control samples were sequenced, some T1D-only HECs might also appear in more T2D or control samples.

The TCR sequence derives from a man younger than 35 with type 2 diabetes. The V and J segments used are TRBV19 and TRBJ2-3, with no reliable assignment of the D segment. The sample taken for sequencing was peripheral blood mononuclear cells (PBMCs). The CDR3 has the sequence CASSIGHRTDTQYF. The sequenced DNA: TGTGCCAGTAGTATTGGGCACCGCACAGATACGCAGTATTTT. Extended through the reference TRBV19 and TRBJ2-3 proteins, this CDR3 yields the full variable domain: DGGITQSPKYLFRKEGQNVTLSCEQNLNHDAMYWYRQDPGQGLRLIYYSQIVNDFQKGDIAEGYSVSREKKESFPLTVTSAQKNPTAFYLCASSIGHRTDTQYFGPGTRLTVL.